The 32 T cell receptor beta chains below come from one sample, sequenced in a study of cytomegalovirus exposure and HLA in healthy donors. A multiplex PCR was run with 60 Vbeta primers and 13 Jbeta primers. Method: immunoSEQ multiplex PCR; TCRdb's copy keeps in-frame clones and lacks some. The sample lists roughly 180,000 clones, roughly 80% seen once, with less than 6% in the top ten. The specimen was PBMCs. The origin of the receptors is a woman in her 30s in good health and CMV-seropositive.

A few counts support this clone. V is TRBV4-2 and J is TRBJ2-5, with TRBD2 matching 8 bases. V lost 3 bases, J lost 4 bases, and 4 bases stayed unmatched. Germline V CDR1 and CDR2: LGHNA, YNFKEQ. This CDR3 is 14 amino acids long. The CDR3 reads CASSHRTSGETQYF. In DNA, the CDR3 is TGTGCCAGCAGCCACCGAACTAGCGGAGAGACCCAGTACTTC.

The chain recombines TRBV7-9 with TRBJ1-4; 8 bases fit TRBD1. The CDR3 has 15 amino acids. With 6 bases clipped from V and 7 bases from J, the junction kept 10 bases outside the gene matches. Per the germline V gene, CDR1 is SEHNR and CDR2 is FQNEAQ (reference sequence). The CDR3 bases are TGTGCCAGCAGGCAGGCTGGACAGGGCGGTGAAAAACTGTTTTTT. This codes for CASRQAGQGGEKLFF.

J is TRBJ1-4 and V is TRBV15; TRBD1 might be the D (6 bases). V lost 0 bases, J lost 6 bases, and 14 bases lay in between. CDR3 length: 16 amino acids. Germline V gene sequence: CDR1 LNHNV, CDR2 YYDKDF (reference sequence). CDR3 nucleotide sequence: TGTGCCACCAGCAGAGATCGAGGGGGAATAGATGAAAAACTGTTTTTT. Encoded protein: CATSRDRGGIDEKLFF.

The gene calls are TRBV7-9 and TRBJ2-7, with D possibly TRBD1 on 5 matching bases. The germline V gene encodes CDR1 SEHNR and CDR2 FQNEAQ (reference sequence). The length of the CDR3 is 14 residues. V shed 3 bases and J shed 6 bases, with 15 bases lying between them. The CDR3, as DNA: TGTGCCAGCAGCTTCGGCGCCAGGGTTGGCGAGCAGTACTTC. It codes for CASSFGARVGEQYF. Full variable domain (remainder filled in from reference TRBV7-9 and TRBJ2-7): DTGVSQNPRHKITKRGQNVTFRCDPISEHNRLYWYRQTLGQGPEFLTYFQNEAQLEKSRLLSDRFSAERPKGSFSTLEIQRTEQGDSAMYLCASSFGARVGEQYFGPGTRLTVT.

This clone appeared a single time. The chain employs TRBV21-1 and TRBJ2-7; the table's D call, TRBD1, was not checked against the DNA. TRBV21-1 represents a pseudogene. This CDR3 region has 19 residues. In DNA form, the CDR3 reads TGTGCCAGCAGCAAACGGAGATTAAGAAACAGGGGGCGCGGGTACGAGCAGTACTTC. Translated: CASSKRRLRNRGRGYEQYF.

The chain combines TRBV19 with TRBJ1-4; possibly TRBD1 for D (6 bases). The germline CDR1 and CDR2 sequences are LNHDA and SQIVND (reference sequence). There are 15 residues in the CDR3. V gave up 1 base and J gave up 7 bases, with 13 bases separating them. The CDR3 DNA follows: TGTGCCAGTAGTATAGGGGGGACATTTGGTGAAAAACTGTTTTTT. Protein: CASSIGGTFGEKLFF.

The chain has TRBV6-6 and TRBJ2-7; 8 nucleotides agree with TRBD1. This CDR3 is built from 15 residues. In germline, CDR1 is MNHNY, CDR2 SVGAGI (reference sequence). Trimming removed 6 bases from V and 0 bases from J; junction bases left unmatched: 7. CDR3 protein: CASRNGQGSSYEQYF. The CDR3 region has the DNA TGTGCCAGCAGAAATGGACAGGGCAGCTCCTACGAGCAGTACTTC.

In this sample, this clone turned up once. This chain joins TRBV5-1 and TRBJ2-1, with TRBD1 identical over 7 bases. The V segment lost 4 bases and the J segment 10 bases; nucleotides outside the gene matches: 14. In germline, CDR1 is SGHRS, CDR2 YFSETQ. The CDR3 loop spans 15 amino acids. The CDR3 spells CASSRGRVTTGEQFF. The CDR3 coding sequence is TGCGCCAGCAGCCGAGGCCGGGTCACGACAGGGGAGCAGTTCTTC.

The rearrangement uses TRBV11-1 and TRBJ1-2; 7 bases line up with TRBD1. V was clipped by 7 bases and J by 6 bases; unmatched bases: 8. The CDR3 is made up of 13 amino acids. CDR1 and CDR2 from the germline V gene are SGHAT and FQDESV (reference sequence). Here the CDR3 reads CASTLTGTNGYTF. CDR3 nucleotides: TGTGCCAGCACCTTGACAGGGACGAATGGCTACACCTTC.

V is TRBV7-3 and J is TRBJ2-5; 9 bases line up with TRBD2. J was trimmed by 4 bases and V by 1 base; bases with no gene match: 7. The CDR3 is made up of 16 amino acids. Germline CDR1 reads SGHTA; CDR2 reads FQGTGA. As DNA, the CDR3 is TGTGCCAGCAGCTTAAATGGCGGGGGGGCTTCAGAGACCCAGTACTTC. As protein: CASSLNGGGASETQYF.

The chain carries TRBV2 and TRBJ1-2; 10 bases agree with TRBD1. CDR3 length equals 14 residues. The germline V gene encodes CDR1 SNHLY and CDR2 FYNNEI. Germline trimming cut 6 bases from V and 7 bases from J; bases unmatched to any gene: 8. The CDR3 region has the DNA TGTGCCAGCAGAGCCGGGACAGGGGTGGGTGGCTACACCTTC. Protein: CASRAGTGVGGYTF.

The chain carries TRBV27 and TRBJ1-5, with D perhaps matching TRBD1 (5 bases). The CDR3 consists of 15 residues. Trimming removed 2 bases at V and 0 bases at J, with 8 bases between. Per the germline V gene, CDR1 is MNHEY and CDR2 is SMNVEV (reference sequence). The CDR3 coding sequence is TGTGCCAGCAGTTTACGGCAGGGTAGCAATCAGCCCCAGCATTTT. It specifies CASSLRQGSNQPQHF.

The chain has TRBV5-6 and TRBJ1-1; weak D call: TRBD1 (6 bases). The germline CDR1 and CDR2 sequences are SGHDT and YYEEEE. The V end was cut by 4 bases, the J end by 3 bases, with 16 bases between. The CDR3 totals 15 residues. CDR3 sequence: CASSPQIHRDTEAFF. The CDR3 nucleotides are TGTGCCAGCAGCCCACAAATCCACAGGGACACTGAAGCTTTCTTT.

V is TRBV6-5 and J is TRBJ2-7; perhaps TRBD2 as D (6 bases). The CDR3 totals 14 residues. CDR1 is MNHEY, CDR2 SVGAGI, per germline. V was clipped by 6 bases and J by 5 bases, with 17 bases between them. The CDR3 here is CASRDSREIDEQYF. In DNA form, the CDR3 reads TGTGCCAGCAGGGATTCACGGGAGATAGACGAGCAGTACTTC.

The V and J genes are TRBV7-2 and TRBJ2-7; no firm D call. This CDR3 contains 12 residues. V lost 6 bases and J lost 7, with 13 bases in between. The germline gives CDR1 SGHTA, CDR2 FQGNSA. The CDR3 here is CASRIVAGEQYF. Written as DNA, the CDR3 is TGTGCCAGCAGGATAGTAGCTGGGGAGCAGTACTTC. The variable domain in full, with the rest retrieved from reference TRBV7-2 and TRBJ2-7, is GAGVSQSPSNKVTEKGKDVELRCDPISGHTALYWYRQSLGQGLEFLIYFQGNSAPDKSGLPSDRFSAERTGGSVSTLTIQRTQQEDSAVYLCASRIVAGEQYFGPGTRLTVT.

The rearrangement links TRBV18 to TRBJ2-5, with D perhaps matching TRBD2 (5 bases). The V gene's germline CDR1 is KGHSH and CDR2 LQKENI. This CDR3 region has 14 residues. Between the trimmed V and J ends, which lost 2 bases and 1 base, there was a span of 8 bases. The CDR3 DNA follows: TGTGCCAGCTCACCAAAGGCGGGCCAAGAGACCCAGTACTTC. Its translation is CASSPKAGQETQYF.

The rearrangement links TRBV25-1 to TRBJ1-2, with D perhaps TRBD1 (5 bases). The V and J ends lost 9 bases and 0 bases respectively, with 14 bases between them. Germline loops: CDR1 MGHDK, CDR2 SYGVNS. The CDR3 spans 14 residues. The CDR3 nucleotides read TGTGCCAGTAGAGAAACAGGATCTAACTATGGCTACACCTTC. This translates into CASRETGSNYGYTF.

V gene TRBV6-1 combines with J gene TRBJ2-3; TRBD2 matches 8 bases. CDR1 and CDR2 (germline): MNHNS, SASEGT. The J segment lost 6 bases and the V segment lost 3 bases, leaving 8 bases of the junction unmatched. CDR3 length: 15 amino acids. The CDR3, as DNA: TGTGCCAGCAGTGATGAAGCGGGGGCAGGGGATACGCAGTATTTT. This encodes CASSDEAGAGDTQYF.

The genes are TRBV4-1 and TRBJ2-1; 9 bases agree with TRBD2. This CDR3 comprises 17 residues. With 1 base clipped from V and 7 bases from J, the junction kept 11 bases outside the gene matches. CDR1 is MGHRA and CDR2 is YSYEKL in the germline V gene. The CDR3 nucleotides are TGCGCCAGCAGCCAAGTGATGACTAGCGGAACCCGTAATGAGCAGTTCTTC. It translates to CASSQVMTSGTRNEQFF.

To note about this clone: Other DNA sequences within the sample encode an identical CDR3. This chain joins TRBV7-9 and TRBJ1-1, with D perhaps TRBD1 (5 bases). Germline V lookup: CDR1 SEHNR, CDR2 FQNEAQ (reference sequence). The CDR3 sequence is 13 residues long. Trimming took 5 bases from V and 1 from J, leaving 8 bases between them. DNA for the CDR3: TGTGCCAGCAGCCTCCAGGGGAACACTGAAGCTTTCTTT. Amino acids: CASSLQGNTEAFF.

Turning to this clone: Other DNA sequences in the same sample also yield this CDR3. This chain connects TRBV5-8 to TRBJ2-5; 10 bases map to TRBD2. The CDR3 runs 16 residues. The V and J ends lost 0 bases and 0 bases, in that order; junction bases with no gene match: 2. Germline CDR1 SGHTS, CDR2 YDEGEE. CDR3 sequence: CASSLGLAGDQETQYF. The CDR3 nucleotides are TGTGCCAGCAGCTTGGGTCTAGCGGGGGACCAAGAGACCCAGTACTTC.

This sequence joins TRBV9 and TRBJ1-1; unclear D gene. The CDR3 consists of 13 residues. The germline V gene encodes CDR1 SGDLS and CDR2 YYNGEE. Trimming shortened V by 5 bases and J by 4 bases, and 12 bases separated the two germline ends. The CDR3 loop is CASSVDMSTEAFF. The CDR3 coding sequence is TGTGCCAGCAGTGTCGACATGAGCACTGAAGCTTTCTTT.

The rearrangement links TRBV9 to TRBJ1-3; tentatively, D is TRBD1 (5 bases). Trimming took 7 bases from V and 4 from J, leaving 12 bases between them. The CDR3 extends over 13 amino acids. Germline V gene lookup returns CDR1 SGDLS and CDR2 YYNGEE. The CDR3 DNA sequence: TGTGCCAGCGTTGGGACTGGAGGAAACACCATATATTTT. Translated, it gives CASVGTGGNTIYF.

J is TRBJ2-7 and V is TRBV14; 7 bases align to TRBD1. Germline V gene lookup returns CDR1 SGHDN and CDR2 FVKESK. CDR3 length: 17 residues. The ends lost 4 bases at V and 0 bases at J; junction bases unmatched: 12. In DNA, the CDR3 is TGTGCCAGCAGCCGGTACGAGACAGGGTTCAGCTCCTACGAGCAGTACTTC. Translated: CASSRYETGFSSYEQYF.

This sequence joins TRBV7-9 and TRBJ1-4, with D possibly being TRBD1 (5 bases). There are 15 residues in the CDR3. Germline V gives CDR1 SEHNR, CDR2 FQNEAQ (reference sequence). The V end was cut by 1 base, the J end by 6 bases, with 12 bases between. The DNA of the CDR3 is TGTGCCAGCAGCTTAGGAGCAGGGTGGGATGAAAAACTGTTTTTT. This gives the protein CASSLGAGWDEKLFF.

In its sample, this clone was seen once. V usage is TRBV4-2 and J usage is TRBJ2-3; 16 nucleotides line up with TRBD2. The CDR3 is made up of 18 amino acids. Germline trimming cut 4 bases from V and 1 base from J; bases unmatched to any gene: 5. CDR1 is LGHNA and CDR2 is YNFKEQ in the germline V gene. The DNA for the CDR3 is TGTGCCAGCAGCCCGGGACTAGCGGGGGGGCCCGGCACAGATACGCAGTATTTT. As protein: CASSPGLAGGPGTDTQYF.

This chain uses TRBV7-6 with TRBJ2-1, with D possibly being TRBD2 (6 bases). CDR1 and CDR2 from the germline V gene are SGHVS and FNYEAQ. This CDR3 has 16 amino acids. The ends were cut back, 4 bases at V and 2 bases at J, with 15 bases in the middle. CDR3 in DNA: TGTGCCAGCAGCTCCCTTAGCCGGAGGGCCTACAATGAGCAGTTCTTC. As protein: CASSSLSRRAYNEQFF.

The V call is TRBV29-1, the J call TRBJ1-1; 10 positions agree with TRBD1. The CDR3 length is 12 residues. Germline CDR1 and CDR2: SQVTM and ANQGSEA. Trimming cost V 6 bases and J 4 bases; bases outside gene matches: 2. The CDR3 DNA follows: TGCAGCGTGGGACAGGGGATCACTGAAGCTTTCTTT. It translates to CSVGQGITEAFF.

This clone was seen a few times. The chain has TRBV19 and TRBJ1-1, with a tentative D call TRBD1 (6 bases). This CDR3 comprises 14 residues. V lost 6 bases, J lost 4 bases, and 15 bases lay in between. Germline CDR1 is LNHDA and CDR2 is SQIVND (reference sequence). As DNA, the CDR3 is TGTGCCAGTAGGACACAGGGTAGGTCCACTGAAGCTTTCTTT. Translation gives CASRTQGRSTEAFF.

The rearrangement uses TRBV5-4 and TRBJ2-7; 8 nucleotides align to TRBD2. This CDR3 is built from 15 residues. From germline, CDR1 is SGHNT and CDR2 YYREEE (reference sequence). V gave up 2 bases and J gave up 0 bases; unmatched junction bases: 4. The CDR3 loop reads CASSFFRGGSYEQYF. The CDR3 DNA follows: TGTGCCAGCAGCTTTTTCCGGGGGGGCTCCTACGAGCAGTACTTC.

The rearrangement links TRBV7-9 to TRBJ2-1; 8 nucleotides agree with TRBD1. V was clipped by 1 base and J by 6 bases; unmatched bases: 5. Germline V gene sequence: CDR1 SEHNR, CDR2 FQNEAQ (reference sequence). This CDR3 contains 15 residues. CDR3 bases: TGTGCCAGCAGCTTAGTTCAGGGGGCGAGCAATGAGCAGTTCTTC. Its translation is CASSLVQGASNEQFF. The complete variable domain, with remaining parts taken from reference TRBV7-9 and TRBJ2-1, reads DTGVSQNPRHKITKRGQNVTFRCDPISEHNRLYWYRQTLGQGPEFLTYFQNEAQLEKSRLLSDRFSAERPKGSFSTLEIQRTEQGDSAMYLCASSLVQGASNEQFFGPGTRLTVL.

The chain joins TRBV6-5 to TRBJ1-2; 8 nucleotides agree with TRBD1. The CDR3 loop spans 16 amino acids. CDR1 is MNHEY and CDR2 is SVGAGI in the germline V gene. The V segment lost 3 bases and the J segment 8 bases; nucleotides outside the gene matches: 14. The CDR3 DNA is TGTGCCAGCAGTTATGTGGACAGGGTTAAACTTTCGGGCTACACCTTC. Translation: CASSYVDRVKLSGYTF.